This TCR beta chain was sequenced during a study of T cell responses to AZD1222 COVID-19 vaccine. The length of the CDR3 is 15 residues. Germline values: CDR1 SGDLS, CDR2 YYNGEE. V lost 3 bases and J 7 bases, leaving 20 bases between the germline ends. Assay used: immunoSEQ multiplex PCR; TCRdb lists only in-frame clones, some missing. Of roughly 100,000 clones listed, roughly 84% are singletons. V gene TRBV9 combines with J gene TRBJ2-7, with D tentatively TRBD1 or TRBD2 (6 bases each). Sample: peripheral blood, taken on day 0 of AZD1222 vaccination. This TCR was sampled from an adult in good health. CDR3 sequence (DNA): TGTGCCAGCAGCGACCAACCGAGGGGGGTGGTGGAGCAGTACTTC. This translates into CASSDQPRGVVEQYF.